This TCR beta chain was identified in a study of CD8 T cells in Susac syndrome. The overall study: Eight or nine of the sequenced Susac syndrome patients were in remission, and roughly six had active disease. General study points: CD4+ T cell repertoires in Susac syndrome exhibited no evidence of clonal expansion. In its TCR sequencing and HLA analysis, the study acknowledged that the number of individuals was relatively small.

Regarding this clonotype: Its antigen is not known.

RNA, at about 0.45 to 1 ug, was reverse transcribed with random hexamers. Coverage of TCR beta CDR3 amplification by immunoSEQ multiplex PCR extended to 54 Vbeta and 13 Jbeta. TCRdb itself ran the immunoSEQ multiplex PCR reads through MiXCR, one entry per CDR3 protein. This sample has some 250,000 distinct CDR3 sequences, with 95% to 97% found just once. V lost 6 bases and J lost 6; bases outside the gene matches: 16. The CDR3 sequence is 16 residues long. The TCR sequence derives from a human donor with Susac syndrome. Material: CD4+ T cells from PBMCs. This sequence joins TRBV12-3 or TRBV12-4 and TRBJ1-2; 7 bases are a match to TRBD1. The CDR3 is CASSWTGTGTSHGYTF. In DNA form, the CDR3 reads TGTGCCAGCAGCTGGACAGGAACAGGGACTTCTCATGGCTACACCTTC.